This is a list of T cell receptor beta chains from one sample in a study of CD8+CD57+ T cells in acquired aplastic anemia. TCRdb independently ran MiXCR on the reads; one entry per CDR3 protein. The data hold 150,000 to 200,000 distinct CDR3 sequences, with around 65% observed a single time. Sequenced material: sorted CD4+, CD8+, or CD8+CD57+ T cells (not recorded which) from PBMCs. The receptors were sampled from a human donor with severe aplastic anemia or a healthy control (not recorded which). Both conserved end residues are part of each CDR3. D genes are given only for firm matches. A row's size may be missing; if present it is once, few, many or a size class.

v_gene: TRBV15; d_gene: .; abundance: .; j_gene: TRBJ2-2; CDR3aa: CATKAVNTGELFF; CDR3nt: TGTGCCACCAAAGCGGTGAACACCGGGGAGCTGTTTTTT
v_gene: TRBV25-1; d_gene: TRBD1; abundance: .; j_gene: TRBJ1-1; CDR3aa: CASSPPQGATEAFF; CDR3nt: TGTGCCAGCAGTCCCCCCCAGGGGGCCACTGAAGCTTTCTTT
v_gene: TRBV10-3; d_gene: .; abundance: .; j_gene: TRBJ2-7; CDR3aa: CADTSGAPYEQYF; CDR3nt: TGTGCCGACACGTCCGGGGCACCCTACGAGCAGTACTTC
v_gene: TRBV9; d_gene: TRBD1; abundance: .; j_gene: TRBJ1-4; CDR3aa: CASSPSDREVEKLFF; CDR3nt: TGTGCCAGCAGCCCGTCGGACAGGGAAGTTGAAAAACTGTTTTTT
v_gene: TRBV7-2; d_gene: TRBD2; abundance: few; j_gene: TRBJ2-7; CDR3aa: CASSLGGTSLAYEQYF; CDR3nt: TGTGCCAGCAGCTTAGGGGGGACTAGCCTTGCCTACGAGCAGTACTTC
v_gene: TRBV7-9; d_gene: TRBD1; abundance: .; j_gene: TRBJ1-2; CDR3aa: CASSFSGQGRDYGYTF; CDR3nt: TGTGCCAGCAGCTTTTCCGGACAGGGGAGGGACTATGGCTACACCTTC
v_gene: TRBV4-2; d_gene: .; abundance: .; j_gene: TRBJ1-2; CDR3aa: CASRQGNYGYTF; CDR3nt: TGTGCCAGCAGACAGGGCAACTATGGCTACACCTTC
v_gene: TRBV5-6; d_gene: .; abundance: .; j_gene: TRBJ1-5; CDR3aa: CASSNSGGSPQHF; CDR3nt: TGTGCCAGCAGCAACTCGGGCGGTTCGCCCCAGCATTTT
v_gene: TRBV19; d_gene: .; abundance: .; j_gene: TRBJ1-1; CDR3aa: CASSIGGGQGTEAFF; CDR3nt: TGTGCCAGTAGTATTGGAGGGGGGCAGGGCACTGAAGCTTTCTTT
v_gene: TRBV7-8; d_gene: TRBD1; abundance: few; j_gene: TRBJ1-1; CDR3aa: CASSRTTGGNTEAFF; CDR3nt: TGTGCCAGCAGCCGAACGACAGGGGGTAACACTGAAGCTTTCTTT
v_gene: TRBV7-9; d_gene: TRBD1; abundance: .; j_gene: TRBJ2-2; CDR3aa: CASSLAQGYFRELFF; CDR3nt: TGTGCCAGCAGCTTGGCACAGGGGTATTTCCGGGAGCTGTTTTTT
v_gene: TRBV7-9; d_gene: .; abundance: once; j_gene: TRBJ2-7; CDR3aa: CASSLANDHEQYF; CDR3nt: TGTGCCAGCAGCTTAGCGAACGACCACGAGCAGTACTTC
v_gene: TRBV19; d_gene: TRBD1; abundance: .; j_gene: TRBJ2-1; CDR3aa: CASSILAGGSGEQFF; CDR3nt: TGTGCCAGTAGTATCTTGGCAGGGGGTTCTGGTGAGCAGTTCTTC
v_gene: TRBV29-1; d_gene: .; abundance: .; j_gene: TRBJ2-3; CDR3aa: CSVDHLGSSTDTQYF; CDR3nt: TGCAGCGTTGACCATTTGGGGAGCAGCACAGATACGCAGTATTTT
v_gene: TRBV28; d_gene: .; abundance: few; j_gene: TRBJ1-2; CDR3aa: CASSLGSDIGVYTF; CDR3nt: TGTGCCAGCAGTTTGGGATCGGATATTGGGGTATACACCTTC
v_gene: TRBV29-1; d_gene: .; abundance: .; j_gene: TRBJ1-4; CDR3aa: CSVRGVLNEKLFF; CDR3nt: TGCAGCGTTAGAGGAGTTCTTAATGAAAAACTGTTTTTT
v_gene: TRBV19; d_gene: TRBD1; abundance: .; j_gene: TRBJ1-6; CDR3aa: CASRLTGGDSPLHF; CDR3nt: TGTGCCAGTAGGCTGACAGGGGGCGATTCACCCCTCCACTTT
v_gene: TRBV2; d_gene: .; abundance: many; j_gene: TRBJ2-1; CDR3aa: CASSGSNNEQFF; CDR3nt: TGTGCCAGCAGTGGATCTAACAATGAGCAGTTCTTC
v_gene: TRBV7-6; d_gene: TRBD2; abundance: once; j_gene: TRBJ2-7; CDR3aa: CASSAHLAGGSYEQYF; CDR3nt: TGTGCCAGCAGCGCGCACCTAGCGGGAGGCTCCTACGAGCAGTACTTC
v_gene: TRBV11-3; d_gene: .; abundance: .; j_gene: TRBJ2-7; CDR3aa: CASSLEAPMTYEQYF; CDR3nt: TGTGCCAGCAGCTTAGAGGCACCTATGACCTACGAGCAGTACTTC
v_gene: TRBV7-9; d_gene: .; abundance: .; j_gene: TRBJ2-5; CDR3aa: CASSPVFDIQGLETQYF; CDR3nt: TGTGCCAGCAGCCCGGTTTTTGACATACAGGGTCTAGAGACCCAGTACTTC
v_gene: TRBV9; d_gene: .; abundance: many; j_gene: TRBJ2-1; CDR3aa: CASSTAGTSGNEQFF; CDR3nt: TGTGCCAGCAGCACAGCCGGGACTTCGGGCAATGAGCAGTTCTTC
v_gene: TRBV18; d_gene: .; abundance: .; j_gene: TRBJ2-7; CDR3aa: CASSPRRVRLLEEQYF; CDR3nt: TGTGCCAGCTCACCAAGGCGGGTCCGGTTGCTTGAGGAGCAGTACTTC
v_gene: TRBV15; d_gene: TRBD2; abundance: .; j_gene: TRBJ2-1; CDR3aa: CATSKTSGGANEQFF; CDR3nt: TGTGCCACCAGCAAAACTAGCGGGGGGGCCAATGAGCAGTTCTTC
v_gene: TRBV14; d_gene: TRBD2; abundance: .; j_gene: TRBJ2-3; CDR3aa: CASSQWGLGTDTQYF; CDR3nt: TGTGCCAGCAGCCAGTGGGGACTAGGCACAGATACGCAGTATTTT
v_gene: TRBV28; d_gene: TRBD1; abundance: many; j_gene: TRBJ2-1; CDR3aa: CASSPTGVEEFF; CDR3nt: TGTGCCAGCAGTCCTACAGGGGTAGAGGAGTTCTTC
v_gene: TRBV12-3/TRBV12-4; d_gene: .; abundance: .; j_gene: TRBJ1-2; CDR3aa: CASSLARSYGYTF; CDR3nt: TGTGCCAGCAGTTTAGCGCGGTCCTATGGCTACACCTTC
v_gene: TRBV7-2; d_gene: .; abundance: few; j_gene: TRBJ2-2; CDR3aa: CASRHGTPNTGELFF; CDR3nt: TGTGCCAGCAGACACGGGACACCGAACACCGGGGAGCTGTTTTTT
v_gene: TRBV19; d_gene: TRBD1; abundance: few; j_gene: TRBJ1-1; CDR3aa: CASQDRGTEAFF; CDR3nt: TGTGCCAGCCAGGACAGGGGCACTGAAGCTTTCTTT
v_gene: TRBV24-1; d_gene: TRBD1; abundance: .; j_gene: TRBJ2-5; CDR3aa: CATSGTGAETQYF; CDR3nt: TGTGCCACCTCCGGGACAGGGGCAGAGACCCAGTACTTC
v_gene: TRBV9; d_gene: TRBD1; abundance: .; j_gene: TRBJ2-2; CDR3aa: CASSGPGQDTGELFF; CDR3nt: TGTGCCAGCAGCGGACCGGGACAGGACACCGGGGAGCTTTTTTTT